The T cell receptor (beta chain) under discussion was sequenced for a study of PD-1 blockade in classical Hodgkin lymphoma. In its sample, this clone was seen a few times. What it binds is not known. Germline-derived CDR1 and CDR2 are SGHNT and YYREEE (reference sequence). The V end was cut by 2 bases, the J end by 5 bases, with 16 bases between. The CDR3 runs to 15 residues. All patients experienced relapse after autologous stem cell transplantation, and brentuximab vedotin exposure was variable. Patients reached a best response of complete response, partial response or progressive disease. General study results and limits: No one has yet defined what causes the repertoire differences, which may be disease activity or prior therapy. When set against healthy donors, newly diagnosed patients were reported to show lower baseline TCR diversity.

Libraries were prepared by immunoSEQ multiplex PCR; TCRdb keeps only in-frame clonotypes and omits some of them. This repertoire shows about 63,000 clones, around 89% found once; its top ten account for roughly 5%. The sequence was obtained from a human donor with classical Hodgkin lymphoma. Specimen: peripheral blood mononuclear cells (PBMCs), collected before the second cycle of nivolumab. The chain is built from TRBV5-4 and TRBJ2-5; D may correspond to TRBD1 or TRBD2 (6 bases each). The CDR3 loop is CASSFRWGAGETQYF. In DNA form, the CDR3 reads TGTGCCAGCAGCTTTCGGTGGGGGGCGGGGGAGACCCAGTACTTC.